One and the same sample provided the 14 T cell receptor beta chains below, sequenced in a study of blood T cell repertoires in COVID-19. Using immunoSEQ multiplex PCR, the repertoire was profiled, and TCRdb retains in-frame clones only, with some absent. The table shows 55,000 to 65,000 clones, with 70% to 85% occurring only once. Sequencing used peripheral blood. These receptors originate from an older woman with acute or convalescent COVID-19.

This clone was observed a few times. The chain joins TRBV7-9 to TRBJ2-2, with 7 nucleotides matching TRBD1. This CDR3 comprises 14 residues. With 5 bases clipped from V and 1 base from J, the junction kept 1 base outside the gene matches. Germline CDR1 and CDR2: SEHNR and FQNEAQ (reference sequence). CDR3 nucleotides: TGTGCCAGCAGCCGACAGGGGAACACCGGGGAGCTGTTTTTT. Protein: CASSRQGNTGELFF.

This clone has just a few counts. The rearrangement joins TRBV2 to TRBJ1-5, with 7 nucleotides matching TRBD1. After removal of 6 bases from V and 0 bases from J, the junction contained 8 bases not matched to a gene. Germline V lookup: CDR1 SNHLY, CDR2 FYNNEI. The CDR3 is made up of 16 amino acids. The CDR3 loop reads CASRSQGSRSNQPQHF. The CDR3 DNA reads as TGTGCCAGCAGATCACAGGGGTCGCGTAGCAATCAGCCCCAGCATTTT. Full variable domain (outside the CDR3, taken from reference TRBV2 and TRBJ1-5): EPEVTQTPSHQVTQMGQEVILRCVPISNHLYFYWYRQILGQKVEFLVSFYNNEISEKSEIFDDQFSVERPDGSNFTLKIRSTKLEDSAMYFCASRSQGSRSNQPQHFGDGTRLSIL.

The CDR3 DNA follows: TGTGCCAGTAGTATCTCAGAGCGGGGTATTTACAATGAGCAGTTCTTC. Residues: CASSISERGIYNEQFF. The chain links TRBV19 to TRBJ2-1; 7 bases line up with TRBD2. The CDR3 length is 16 residues. The germline gives CDR1 LNHDA, CDR2 SQIVND (reference sequence). The ends lost 3 bases at V and 4 bases at J; junction bases unmatched: 9.

This rearrangement joins TRBV4-1 to TRBJ1-2, with a possible D match to TRBD1 (6 bases). The CDR3 is made up of 16 amino acids. Germline V gene sequence: CDR1 MGHRA, CDR2 YSYEKL. Trimming left V 4 bases short and J 8 bases short, with 23 bases between. This CDR3 is CASSPQGISPGLGYTF. CDR3 nucleotide sequence: TGCGCCAGCAGCCCCCAGGGGATAAGCCCCGGCTTGGGCTACACCTTC.

This clone was seen once. The chain joins TRBV6-7 to TRBJ1-3, with 8 positions matching TRBD1. TRBV6-7 carries the ORF label, with uncertain function. The trim removed 6 bases at V and 0 bases at J, leaving 7 bases unmatched. This CDR3 contains 16 residues. CDR3 residues: CASRAGQGLSGNTIYF. In nucleotides, the CDR3 is TGTGCCAGCAGGGCTGGACAGGGCCTCTCTGGAAACACCATATATTTT.

The rearrangement uses TRBV5-6 and TRBJ1-2; 8 bases are shared with TRBD1. After removal of 3 bases from V and 8 bases from J, the junction contained 12 bases not matched to a gene. Per the germline V gene, CDR1 is SGHDT and CDR2 is YYEEEE. There are 15 residues in the CDR3. CDR3 in amino acids: CASSSGKLAGGGYTF. The CDR3 DNA reads TGTGCCAGCAGCTCTGGAAAGCTGGCAGGGGGCGGCTACACCTTC.

V gene TRBV5-4 combines with J gene TRBJ2-2; TRBD2 matches at 7 bases. Germline CDR1 is SGHNT and CDR2 is YYREEE (reference sequence). The CDR3 has 16 residues. The junction had 6 bases not matched to a gene; V was cut back by 4 bases and J by 0 bases. The CDR3: CASSPGGLANTGELFF. As DNA, the CDR3 is TGTGCCAGCAGCCCGGGGGGACTGGCGAACACCGGGGAGCTGTTTTTT. The full variable domain, completed using reference TRBV5-4 and TRBJ2-2, is ETGVTQSPTHLIKTRGQQVTLRCSSQSGHNTVSWYQQALGQGPQFIFQYYREEENGRGNFPPRFSGLQFPNYSSELNVNALELDDSALYLCASSPGGLANTGELFFGEGSRLTVL.

The chain combines TRBV7-3 with TRBJ2-5; 8 nucleotides align to TRBD1. V trimming: 7 bases; J trimming: 1 base; junction bases outside the gene matches: 5. The CDR3 loop spans 14 amino acids. From germline, CDR1 is SGHTA and CDR2 FQGTGA. This CDR3 reads CASKLDRGQETQYF. CDR3 nucleotide sequence: TGTGCCAGCAAATTAGACAGGGGCCAAGAGACCCAGTACTTC.

This CDR3 reads CASSEEGAVYGYTF. The CDR3 nucleotides read TGTGCCAGCAGTGAAGAGGGGGCGGTCTATGGCTACACCTTC. V is TRBV2 and J is TRBJ1-2; TRBD1 matches at 7 bases. CDR3 length: 14 residues. J lost 4 bases, V lost 1 base, and 3 bases had no gene match. The germline CDR1 and CDR2 sequences are SNHLY and FYNNEI.

This clone was seen a single time. V usage is TRBV6-5 and J usage is TRBJ1-1, with no clear D. Germline V lookup: CDR1 MNHEY, CDR2 SVGAGI. The germline V and J ends were trimmed by 6 bases and 8 bases, with 16 bases remaining between them. The CDR3 loop spans 13 amino acids. As DNA, the CDR3 is TGTGCCAGCAGCTGGAAGGAGAGATCGGAAGCTTTCTTT. Translation gives CASSWKERSEAFF.

V and J are TRBV3-1 (or the pseudogene TRBV3-2) and TRBJ1-6; D unresolved. The V end was cut by 4 bases, the J end by 9 bases, with 13 bases between. Germline assignment: CDR1 LGHDT and CDR2 YNNKEL (reference sequence). This CDR3 is 14 amino acids long. DNA of the CDR3: TGTGCCAGCAGCCCGATGGGCAGAAGTTCACCCCTCCACTTT. Protein: CASSPMGRSSPLHF.

V usage is TRBV30 and J usage is TRBJ2-1; possible D gene TRBD2, 5 bases. V was clipped by 2 bases and J by 6 bases, with 20 bases between them. Germline CDR1 GTSNPN, CDR2 SVGIG (reference sequence). CDR3 size: 16 residues. CDR3 in DNA: TGTGCCTGGAGTACCCGCGAGGGAACCTGGGGCAATGAGCAGTTCTTC. Protein product: CAWSTREGTWGNEQFF.

This rearrangement joins TRBV4-1 to TRBJ2-7, with 7 bases identical to TRBD2. Germline lookup yields CDR1 MGHRA and CDR2 YSYEKL. The length of the CDR3 is 18 residues. Trimming at V came to 4 bases and at J to 2 bases, leaving 17 bases not matched to a gene. CDR3 protein: CASSPSTPISGPPYEQYF. DNA for the CDR3: TGCGCCAGCAGCCCATCAACCCCCATTAGCGGGCCCCCCTACGAGCAGTACTTC.

The chain combines TRBV5-1 with TRBJ2-1; D perhaps matches TRBD2 (6 bases). Germline V lookup: CDR1 SGHRS, CDR2 YFSETQ. This CDR3 is 15 amino acids long. The V end lost 4 bases, the J end lost 9 bases, and 20 bases lay between the germline ends. CDR3 region: CASSPTTSASSEQFF. CDR3 coding DNA: TGCGCCAGCAGCCCAACGACTAGTGCCTCCAGTGAGCAGTTCTTC.